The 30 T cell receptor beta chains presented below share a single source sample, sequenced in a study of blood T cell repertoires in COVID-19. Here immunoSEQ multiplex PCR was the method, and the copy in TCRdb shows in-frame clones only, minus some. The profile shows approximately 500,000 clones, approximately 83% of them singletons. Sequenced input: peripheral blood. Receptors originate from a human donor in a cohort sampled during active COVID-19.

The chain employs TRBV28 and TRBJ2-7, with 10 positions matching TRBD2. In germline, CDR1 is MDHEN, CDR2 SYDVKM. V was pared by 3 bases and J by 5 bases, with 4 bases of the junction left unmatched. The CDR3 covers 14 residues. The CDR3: CASSLPSGSNEQYF. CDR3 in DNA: TGTGCCAGCAGTTTGCCTAGCGGGAGTAACGAGCAGTACTTC.

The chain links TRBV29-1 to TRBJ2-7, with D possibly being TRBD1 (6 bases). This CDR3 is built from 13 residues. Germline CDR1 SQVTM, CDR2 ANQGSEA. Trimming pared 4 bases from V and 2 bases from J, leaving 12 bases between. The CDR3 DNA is TGCAGCGTTGGGACAGTCTTTACCTACGAGCAGTACTTC. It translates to CSVGTVFTYEQYF.

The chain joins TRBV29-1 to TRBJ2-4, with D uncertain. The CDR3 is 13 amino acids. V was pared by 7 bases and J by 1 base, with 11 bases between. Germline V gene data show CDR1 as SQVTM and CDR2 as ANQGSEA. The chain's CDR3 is CSGGDSAKNIQYF. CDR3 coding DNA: TGCAGCGGCGGAGACTCTGCCAAAAACATTCAGTACTTC. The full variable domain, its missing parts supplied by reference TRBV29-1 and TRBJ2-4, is SAVISQKPSRDICQRGTSLTIQCQVDSQVTMMFWYRQQPGQSLTLIATANQGSEATYESGFVIDKFPISRPNLTFSTLTVSNMSPEDSSIYLCSGGDSAKNIQYFGAGTRLSVL.

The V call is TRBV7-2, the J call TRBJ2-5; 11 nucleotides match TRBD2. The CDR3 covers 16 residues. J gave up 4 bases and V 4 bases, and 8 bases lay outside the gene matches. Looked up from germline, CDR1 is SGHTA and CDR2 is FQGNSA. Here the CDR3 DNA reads TGTGCCAGCAGCTCCGGGACTAGCGGTGTGTCAGAGACCCAGTACTTC. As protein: CASSSGTSGVSETQYF.

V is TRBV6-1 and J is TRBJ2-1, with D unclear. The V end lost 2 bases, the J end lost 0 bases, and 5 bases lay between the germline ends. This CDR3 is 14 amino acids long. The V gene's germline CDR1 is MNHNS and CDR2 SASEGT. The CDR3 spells CASSEISSYNEQFF. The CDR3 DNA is TGTGCCAGCAGTGAAATCAGCTCCTACAATGAGCAGTTCTTC.

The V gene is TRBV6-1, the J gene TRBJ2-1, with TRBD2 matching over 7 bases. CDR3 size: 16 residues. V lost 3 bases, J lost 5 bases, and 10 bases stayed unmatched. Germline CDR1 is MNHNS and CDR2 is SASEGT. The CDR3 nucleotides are TGTGCCAGCAGTGACCCACCGGGACTACTAAACAATGAGCAGTTCTTC. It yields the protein CASSDPPGLLNNEQFF.

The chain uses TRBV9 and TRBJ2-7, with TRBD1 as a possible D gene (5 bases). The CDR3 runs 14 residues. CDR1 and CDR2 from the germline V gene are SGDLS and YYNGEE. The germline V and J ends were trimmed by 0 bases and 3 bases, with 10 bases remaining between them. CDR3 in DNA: TGTGCCAGCAGCGTAGACTCGCAGGGCTACGAGCAGTACTTC. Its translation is CASSVDSQGYEQYF.

CDR3 sequence (DNA): TGTGCCAGCAGCTTGGGGGGGCTACAGGGGGAAGGTGAAAAACTGTTTTTT. As protein: CASSLGGLQGEGEKLFF. This chain connects TRBV5-4 to TRBJ1-4; 8 bases map to TRBD1. Trimming at V came to 0 bases and at J to 7 bases, leaving 11 bases not matched to a gene. CDR3 size: 17 residues. Germline CDR1 and CDR2: SGHNT and YYREEE (reference sequence).

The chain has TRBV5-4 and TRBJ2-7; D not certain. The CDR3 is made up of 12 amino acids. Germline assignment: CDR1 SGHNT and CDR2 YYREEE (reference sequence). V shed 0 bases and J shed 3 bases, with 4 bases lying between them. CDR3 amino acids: CASSLDGYEQYF. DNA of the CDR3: TGTGCCAGCAGCTTGGACGGCTACGAGCAGTACTTC.

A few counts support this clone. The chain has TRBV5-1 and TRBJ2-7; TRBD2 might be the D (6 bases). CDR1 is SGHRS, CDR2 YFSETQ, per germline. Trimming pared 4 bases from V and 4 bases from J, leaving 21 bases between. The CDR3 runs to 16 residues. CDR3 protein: CASSPDRPVGGYEQYF. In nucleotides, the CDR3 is TGCGCCAGCAGCCCCGATAGGCCAGTTGGGGGGTACGAGCAGTACTTC.

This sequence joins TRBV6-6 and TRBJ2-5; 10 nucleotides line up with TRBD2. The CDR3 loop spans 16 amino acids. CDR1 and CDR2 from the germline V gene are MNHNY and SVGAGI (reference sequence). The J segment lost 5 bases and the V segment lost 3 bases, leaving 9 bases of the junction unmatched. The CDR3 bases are TGTGCCAGCAGTTATATCAGCGGGAGGGGGCGGGAGACCCAGTACTTC. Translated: CASSYISGRGRETQYF.

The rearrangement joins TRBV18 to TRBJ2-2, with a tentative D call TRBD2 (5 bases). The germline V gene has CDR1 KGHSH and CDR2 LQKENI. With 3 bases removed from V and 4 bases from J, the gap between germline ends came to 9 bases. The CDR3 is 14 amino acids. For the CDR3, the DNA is TGTGCCAGCTCACCGGACTTACGCACCGGGGAGCTGTTTTTT. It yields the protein CASSPDLRTGELFF.

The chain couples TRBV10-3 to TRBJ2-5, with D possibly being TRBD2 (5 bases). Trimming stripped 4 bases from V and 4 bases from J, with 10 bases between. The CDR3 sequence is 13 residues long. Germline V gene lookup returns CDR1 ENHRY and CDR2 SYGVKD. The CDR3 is CAISAVGAETQYF. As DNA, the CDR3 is TGTGCCATCAGTGCAGTGGGAGCAGAGACCCAGTACTTC.

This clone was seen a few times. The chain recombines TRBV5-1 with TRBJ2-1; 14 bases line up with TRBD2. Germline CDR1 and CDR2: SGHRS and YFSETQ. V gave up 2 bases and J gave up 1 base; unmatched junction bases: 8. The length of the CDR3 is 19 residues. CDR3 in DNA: TGCGCCAGCAGCTTACGACTAGCGGGAGGGCCGGGGTCCTACAATGAGCAGTTCTTC. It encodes CASSLRLAGGPGSYNEQFF.

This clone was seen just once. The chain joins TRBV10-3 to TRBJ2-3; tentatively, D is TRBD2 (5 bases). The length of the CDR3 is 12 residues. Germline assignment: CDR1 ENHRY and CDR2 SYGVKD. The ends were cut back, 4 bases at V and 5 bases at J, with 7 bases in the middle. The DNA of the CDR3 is TGTGCCATCAGTGGTGGAGGAGATACGCAGTATTTT. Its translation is CAISGGGDTQYF.

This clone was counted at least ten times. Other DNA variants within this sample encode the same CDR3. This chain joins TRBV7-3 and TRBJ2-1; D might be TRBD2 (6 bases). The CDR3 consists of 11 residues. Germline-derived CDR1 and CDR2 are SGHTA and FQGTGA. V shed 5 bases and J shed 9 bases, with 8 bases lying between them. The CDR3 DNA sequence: TGTGCCAGCAGCCAGGGAGGTGAGCAGTTCTTC. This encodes CASSQGGEQFF.

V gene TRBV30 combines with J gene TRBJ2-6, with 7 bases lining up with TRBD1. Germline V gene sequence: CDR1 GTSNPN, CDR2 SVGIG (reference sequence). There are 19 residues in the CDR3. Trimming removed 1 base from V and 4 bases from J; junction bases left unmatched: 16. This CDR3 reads CAWSGSGTVFPVGANVLTF. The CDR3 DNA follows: TGTGCCTGGAGTGGTTCCGGGACAGTCTTCCCTGTCGGGGCCAACGTCCTGACTTTC.

CDR3 amino acids: CASSQDGAGRVFYGYTF. The CDR3 nucleotides read TGCGCCAGCAGCCAAGATGGAGCGGGTCGGGTGTTTTATGGCTACACCTTC. This rearrangement joins TRBV4-1 to TRBJ1-2, with D unresolved. The CDR3 loop spans 17 amino acids. Germline CDR1 MGHRA, CDR2 YSYEKL. V shed 0 bases and J shed 5 bases, with 19 bases lying between them.

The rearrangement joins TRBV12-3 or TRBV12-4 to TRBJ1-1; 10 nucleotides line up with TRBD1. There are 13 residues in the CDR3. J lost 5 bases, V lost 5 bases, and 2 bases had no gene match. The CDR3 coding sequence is TGTGCCAGCAGTGGACAGGGGGAGACTGAAGCTTTCTTT. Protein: CASSGQGETEAFF.

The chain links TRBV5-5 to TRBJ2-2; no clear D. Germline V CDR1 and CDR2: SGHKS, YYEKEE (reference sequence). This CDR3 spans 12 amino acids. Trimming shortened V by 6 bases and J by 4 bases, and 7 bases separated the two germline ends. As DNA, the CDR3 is TGTGCCAGCATAACGGGCACCGGGGAGCTGTTTTTT. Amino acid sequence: CASITGTGELFF.

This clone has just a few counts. The CDR3 DNA reads TGTGCCTGGAGTCGACAGGCGAGCTCCTATAATTCACCCCTCCACTTT. Translating it yields CAWSRQASSYNSPLHF. This sequence joins TRBV30 and TRBJ1-6; TRBD1 is a possible D gene (6 bases). With 2 bases removed from V and 0 bases from J, the gap between germline ends came to 11 bases. This CDR3 is 16 amino acids long. The germline V gene encodes CDR1 GTSNPN and CDR2 SVGIG (reference sequence). Using reference TRBV30 and TRBJ1-6 for the parts outside the CDR3, the full variable domain is SQTIHQWPATLVQPVGSPLSLECTVEGTSNPNLYWYRQAAGRGLQLLFYSVGIGQISSEVPQNLSASRPQDRQFILSSKKLLLSDSGFYLCAWSRQASSYNSPLHFGNGTRLTVT.

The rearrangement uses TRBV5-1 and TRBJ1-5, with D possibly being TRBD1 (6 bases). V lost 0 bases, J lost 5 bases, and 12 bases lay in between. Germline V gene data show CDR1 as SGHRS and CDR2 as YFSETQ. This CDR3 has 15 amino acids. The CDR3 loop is CASSLDRGADQPQHF. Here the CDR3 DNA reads TGCGCCAGCAGCTTGGATCGGGGGGCAGATCAGCCCCAGCATTTT.

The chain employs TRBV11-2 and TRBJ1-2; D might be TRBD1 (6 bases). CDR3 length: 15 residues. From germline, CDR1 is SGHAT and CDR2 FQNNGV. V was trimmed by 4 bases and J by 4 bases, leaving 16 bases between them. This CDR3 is CASSSLTTGSYGYTF. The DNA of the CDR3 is TGTGCCAGCAGCTCTCTCACTACAGGGAGCTATGGCTACACCTTC. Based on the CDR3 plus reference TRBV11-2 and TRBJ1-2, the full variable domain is EAGVAQSPRYKIIEKRQSVAFWCNPISGHATLYWYQQILGQGPKLLIQFQNNGVVDDSQLPKDRFSAERLKGVDSTLKIQPAKLEDSAVYLCASSSLTTGSYGYTFGSGTRLTVV.

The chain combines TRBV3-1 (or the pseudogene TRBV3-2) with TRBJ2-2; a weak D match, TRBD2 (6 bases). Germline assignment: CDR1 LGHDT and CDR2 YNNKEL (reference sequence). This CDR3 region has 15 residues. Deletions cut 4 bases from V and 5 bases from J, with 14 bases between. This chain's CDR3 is CASSRGEVRTGELFF. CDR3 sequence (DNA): TGTGCCAGCAGCCGGGGGGAGGTGAGGACCGGGGAGCTGTTTTTT.

CDR3 coding DNA: TGCGCCAGCAGCCAAGATCTCCCAGGGGCTGGGGCACCCCTCCACTTT. Its protein is CASSQDLPGAGAPLHF. The J gene is TRBJ1-6, the V gene TRBV4-3; tentative D call: TRBD1 (6 bases). The CDR3 covers 16 residues. Germline lookup yields CDR1 LGHNA and CDR2 YSLEER. V was pared by 0 bases and J by 11 bases, with 17 bases between.

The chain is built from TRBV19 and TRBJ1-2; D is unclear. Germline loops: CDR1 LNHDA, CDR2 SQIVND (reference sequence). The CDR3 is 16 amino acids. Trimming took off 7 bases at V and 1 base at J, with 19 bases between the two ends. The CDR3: CASTVTAGAYNYGYTF. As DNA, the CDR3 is TGTGCCAGTACCGTAACAGCGGGCGCTTATAACTATGGCTACACCTTC.

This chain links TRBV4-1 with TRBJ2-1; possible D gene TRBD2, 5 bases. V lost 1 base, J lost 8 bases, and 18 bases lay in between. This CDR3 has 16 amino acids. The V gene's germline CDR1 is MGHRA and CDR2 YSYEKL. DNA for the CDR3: TGCGCCAGCAGCCAAGGGCAGCGGTCACCACCCTATGAGCAGTTCTTC. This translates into CASSQGQRSPPYEQFF.

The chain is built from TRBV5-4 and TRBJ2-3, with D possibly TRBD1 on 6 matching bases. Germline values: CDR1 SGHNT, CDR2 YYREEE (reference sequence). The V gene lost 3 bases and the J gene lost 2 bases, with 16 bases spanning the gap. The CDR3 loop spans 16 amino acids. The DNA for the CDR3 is TGTGCCAGCAGCTCGGACAGAGCCAGATTCACAGATACGCAGTATTTT. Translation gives CASSSDRARFTDTQYF.

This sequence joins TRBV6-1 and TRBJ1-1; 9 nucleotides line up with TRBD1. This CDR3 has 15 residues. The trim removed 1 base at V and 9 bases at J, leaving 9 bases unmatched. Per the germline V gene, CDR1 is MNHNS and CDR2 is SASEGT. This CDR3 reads CASSEVGTGIPKAFF. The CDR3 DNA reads TGTGCCAGCAGTGAAGTCGGGACAGGGATCCCAAAAGCTTTCTTT.

In DNA form, the CDR3 reads TGTGCCAGCAGTCCACCGACTAGCGGCTACGAGCAGTACTTC. Protein sequence: CASSPPTSGYEQYF. The chain couples TRBV6-6 to TRBJ2-7; 9 bases line up with TRBD2. Trimming at V came to 5 bases and at J to 3 bases, leaving 5 bases not matched to a gene. The CDR3 runs 14 residues. Germline V gene data show CDR1 as MNHNY and CDR2 as SVGAGI (reference sequence).